These 9 T cell receptor beta chains were all obtained from the same sample, sequenced in a study of blood T cell repertoires in COVID-19. Using immunoSEQ multiplex PCR, the repertoire was profiled, and TCRdb retains in-frame clones only, with some absent. The sample contains some 150,000 clones, 80% to 90% of which appear only once. The sample consisted of peripheral blood. The receptors here all came from a human donor in a cohort sampled during active COVID-19.

The V call is TRBV6-5, the J call TRBJ1-5, with a tentative D call TRBD1 (5 bases). The CDR3 is 12 amino acids. V gave up 5 bases and J gave up 16 bases, with 18 bases separating them. Germline V lookup: CDR1 MNHEY, CDR2 SVGAGI. In nucleotides, the CDR3 is TGTGCCAGCAGTACGTTGCGGGGGAACGGTCATTTT. As protein: CASSTLRGNGHF.

The rearrangement uses TRBV4-3 and TRBJ1-4, with TRBD1 as a possible D gene (6 bases). CDR1 is LGHNA and CDR2 is YSLEER in the germline V gene. V shed 3 bases and J shed 7 bases, with 15 bases lying between them. This CDR3 region has 15 residues. The CDR3 sequence: CASSQDDRMAEKLFF. The CDR3 coding sequence is TGCGCCAGCAGCCAGGATGACAGGATGGCTGAAAAACTGTTTTTT.

This clone was counted a few times. The chain is built from TRBV6-5 and TRBJ2-3; 9 bases agree with TRBD1. CDR1 is MNHEY, CDR2 SVGAGI, per germline. The V segment lost 6 bases and the J segment 4 bases; nucleotides outside the gene matches: 5. The CDR3 spans 14 residues. CDR3 in amino acids: CASRRTGVADTQYF. The CDR3, as DNA: TGTGCCAGCAGACGGACAGGGGTCGCAGATACGCAGTATTTT.

This clone was observed a few times. The V call is TRBV29-1, the J call TRBJ1-1; D not resolved. CDR3 length: 13 amino acids. CDR1 and CDR2 from the germline V gene are SQVTM and ANQGSEA. Trimming pared 4 bases from V and 1 base from J, leaving 10 bases between. The CDR3 sequence: CSVAGISNTEAFF. As DNA, the CDR3 is TGCAGCGTTGCAGGCATTTCGAACACTGAAGCTTTCTTT.

CDR3 protein: CASSHRTGIFRSIDGYTF. DNA of the CDR3: TGTGCCAGCAGCCATCGGACAGGGATTTTTCGATCTATCGATGGCTACACCTTC. The V and J genes are TRBV7-8 and TRBJ1-2; 8 bases are a match to TRBD1. Per germline, CDR1 SGHVS and CDR2 FQNEAQ. This CDR3 has 18 amino acids. The J segment lost 6 bases and the V segment lost 5 bases, leaving 20 bases of the junction unmatched.

This chain joins TRBV6-2 or TRBV6-3 and TRBJ1-3, with unresolved D. V gave up 2 bases and J gave up 8 bases, with 4 bases separating them. Germline V gives CDR1 MNHEY, CDR2 SVGEGT. This CDR3 is built from 11 residues. CDR3 nucleotide sequence: TGTGCCAGCAGTTACGTCGACACCATATATTTT. Translation gives CASSYVDTIYF.

The chain uses TRBV3-1 (or the pseudogene TRBV3-2) and TRBJ1-3; 8 bases are shared with TRBD1. The CDR3 loop spans 15 amino acids. Trimming removed 2 bases from V and 0 bases from J; junction bases left unmatched: 0. Germline-derived CDR1 and CDR2 are LGHDT and YNNKEL (reference sequence). CDR3 bases: TGTGCCAGCAGCCAAACAGGGGGCTCTGGAAACACCATATATTTT. Translation gives CASSQTGGSGNTIYF.

This chain uses TRBV28 with TRBJ2-3; no clear D gene. Germline assignment: CDR1 MDHEN and CDR2 SYDVKM. Trimming left V 6 bases short and J 4 bases short, with 8 bases between. This CDR3 is built from 12 residues. CDR3 protein: CASSSLPDTQYF. In nucleotides, the CDR3 is TGTGCCAGCAGCTCCCTCCCAGATACGCAGTATTTT.

This clone showed up just a few times. The rearrangement joins TRBV11-1 to TRBJ1-2; possibly TRBD1 for D (6 bases). Germline V lookup: CDR1 SGHAT, CDR2 FQDESV (reference sequence). Trimming removed 5 bases from V and 3 bases from J, with 13 bases in between. This CDR3 has 14 amino acids. CDR3 in amino acids: CASSPQTGDYGYTF. CDR3 sequence (DNA): TGTGCCAGCAGCCCCCAGACAGGCGACTATGGCTACACCTTC.